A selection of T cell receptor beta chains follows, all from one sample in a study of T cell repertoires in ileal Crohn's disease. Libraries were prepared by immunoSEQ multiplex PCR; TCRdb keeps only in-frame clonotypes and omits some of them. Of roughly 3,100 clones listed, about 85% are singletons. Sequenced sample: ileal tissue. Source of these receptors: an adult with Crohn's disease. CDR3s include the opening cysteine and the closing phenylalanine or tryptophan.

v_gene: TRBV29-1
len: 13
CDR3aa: CSGGLAGLNEQFF

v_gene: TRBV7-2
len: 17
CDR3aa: CASSRLRGGKSSYEQYF

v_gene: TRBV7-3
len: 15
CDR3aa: CASSLGGGPQETQYF

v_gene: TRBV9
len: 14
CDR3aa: CASSVVVDADTQYF

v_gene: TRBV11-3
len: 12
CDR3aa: CASATSGNEQFF

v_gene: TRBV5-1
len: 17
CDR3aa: CASRWTSGSPAGNEQFF

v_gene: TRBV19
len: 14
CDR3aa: CASTRGGQGNEQFF

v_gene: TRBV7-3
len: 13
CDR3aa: CASSSSGSYEQYF

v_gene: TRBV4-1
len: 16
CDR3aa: CASSQSGGTDNYGYTF

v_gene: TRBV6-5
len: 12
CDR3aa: CASSSGGEGYTF

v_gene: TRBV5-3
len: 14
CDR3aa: CASSPGQSFYEQYF

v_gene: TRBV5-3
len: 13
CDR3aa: CARSLQGATEAFF

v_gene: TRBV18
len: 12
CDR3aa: CASSNQGARLHF

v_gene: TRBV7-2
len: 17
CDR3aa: CASSLPLLAGFPYEQYF

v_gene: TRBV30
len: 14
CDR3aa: CAWSVQTTQETQYF

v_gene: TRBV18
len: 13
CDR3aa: CASSPRRGGEQYF

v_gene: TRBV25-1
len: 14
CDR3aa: CASREAGLGNTIYF

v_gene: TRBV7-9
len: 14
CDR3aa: CASSPPGQTYEQYF

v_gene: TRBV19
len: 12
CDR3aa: CASSRGQQPQHF

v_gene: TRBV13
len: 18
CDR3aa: CASSQRPAGAGWRNTIYF

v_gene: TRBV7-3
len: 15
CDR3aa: CASSLGRGDTGELFF

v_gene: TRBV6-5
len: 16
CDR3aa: CASSYQGGDTNYGYTF

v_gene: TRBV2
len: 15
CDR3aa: CASSGGLAGGGEQYF

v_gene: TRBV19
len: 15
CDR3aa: CASAAAGTGVYEQYF

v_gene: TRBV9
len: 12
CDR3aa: CASSPGGYEQYF

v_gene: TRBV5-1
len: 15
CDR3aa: CASSLGGRGGEKLFF

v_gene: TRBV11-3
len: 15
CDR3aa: CASSLAGANTGELFF

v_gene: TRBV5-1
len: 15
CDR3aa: CASSAGQSSGNTIYF

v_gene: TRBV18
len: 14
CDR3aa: CASSPGQGNYGYTF

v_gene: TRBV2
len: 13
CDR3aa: CASGGSGANVLTF

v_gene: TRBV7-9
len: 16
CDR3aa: CASSTSTSGFYNEQFF

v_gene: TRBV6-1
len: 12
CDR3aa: CASSWSGGEQYF

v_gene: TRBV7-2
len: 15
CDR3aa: CASSFKGRFGNTIYF

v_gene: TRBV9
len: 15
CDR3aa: CASSVEGIPGQTQYF

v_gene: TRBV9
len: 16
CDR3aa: CASSVGGGQGSDTQYF